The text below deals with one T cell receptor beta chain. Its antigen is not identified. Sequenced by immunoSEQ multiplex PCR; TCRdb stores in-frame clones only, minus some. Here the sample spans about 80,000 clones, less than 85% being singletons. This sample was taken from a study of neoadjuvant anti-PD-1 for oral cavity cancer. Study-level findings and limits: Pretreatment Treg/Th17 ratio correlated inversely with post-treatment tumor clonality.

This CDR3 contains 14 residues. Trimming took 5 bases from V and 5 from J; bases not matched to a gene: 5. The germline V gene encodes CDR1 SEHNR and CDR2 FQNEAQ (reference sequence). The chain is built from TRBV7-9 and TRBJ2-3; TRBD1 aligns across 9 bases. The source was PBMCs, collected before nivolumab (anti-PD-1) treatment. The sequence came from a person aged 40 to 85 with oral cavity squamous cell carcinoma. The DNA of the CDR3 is TGTGCCAGCAGCCCCAGGACAGGGGAAGATACGCAGTATTTT. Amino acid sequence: CASSPRTGEDTQYF.